These T cell receptor beta chains were read from a single sample in a study of identical twins. TCRdb re-analysed the 5' RACE reads in MiXCR, keeping a single row per CDR3 protein. The data show about 530,000 distinct CDR3 sequences, with 20% to 25% seen just once and roughly 0.5% held by the top ten. This sample was shared with a second study, whose subject was yellow fever vaccine responses in identical twins.

Sequencing used CD4+ T cells sorted from blood. These receptors were taken from a woman younger than 35 in good health. The CDR3 runs from the conserved cysteine through the conserved F or W. The D gene is left open where the match is weak. The listing skips clone size in some rows; elsewhere it reads once, few, many or a size class.

.,TRBV7-3,TRBJ2-7,few,CASSPDSVVQYF,TGTGCCAGCAGCCCCGACAGCGTCGTGCAGTACTTC
.,TRBV20-1,TRBJ2-5,.,CSARVLASRETQYF,TGCAGTGCTAGAGTGTTAGCGTCCAGAGAGACCCAGTACTTC
.,TRBV20-1,TRBJ1-5,many,CSARVTSGDQPQHF,TGCAGTGCTAGAGTTACCTCCGGGGATCAGCCCCAGCATTTT
.,TRBV5-1,TRBJ1-2,.,CASSGGTGGYGYTF,TGCGCCAGCAGCGGAGGGACCGGGGGCTATGGCTACACCTTC
.,TRBV4-1,TRBJ2-1,.,CASSQSPTGDNEQFF,TGCGCCAGCAGCCAGAGCCCAACAGGAGACAATGAGCAGTTCTTC
.,TRBV6-1,TRBJ2-3,.,CASSEQGGSTDTQYF,TGTGCCAGCAGTGAACAAGGGGGGAGCACAGATACGCAGTATTTT
.,TRBV3-1,TRBJ1-1,.,CASSQDGGGTEAFF,TGTGCCAGCAGCCAAGATGGAGGGGGAACTGAAGCTTTCTTT
.,TRBV5-1,TRBJ2-5,.,CASSSQAEEETQYF,TGCGCCAGCAGCTCACAAGCGGAAGAAGAGACCCAGTACTTC
TRBD2,TRBV20-1,TRBJ2-1,.,CSARGNPMGGTEQFF,TGCAGTGCTAGAGGCAACCCCATGGGAGGGACTGAGCAGTTCTTC
TRBD2,TRBV28,TRBJ2-3,.,CASSSPSGGQHTQYF,TGTGCCAGCAGTTCCCCAAGCGGGGGCCAACATACGCAGTATTTT